This record covers a single T cell receptor beta chain. One junction end does not reproduce the germline sequence, and a read error may be involved. The CDR3 spans 13 residues. Germline CDR1 is SSHAT and CDR2 is FNYEAQ (reference sequence). This record comes from a study of control samples from healthy donors and cancer patients. Measured with immunoSEQ multiplex PCR; TCRdb has only the in-frame clones, and not every one. This sample has 90,000 to 140,000 clones, with under 90% found just once. The TCR was taken from a woman between 50 and 59 years old in good health. The chain carries TRBV7-7 and TRBJ2-1, with 7 nucleotides matching TRBD1. Sequencing used blood. The CDR3 bases are TGTGCTAGCAGCCCCACGACAGGGACTGAGCAGTTCTTC. It specifies CASSPTTGTEQFF.